A single sample is the source of the 8 T cell receptor beta chains below, sequenced in a study of blood T cell repertoires in COVID-19. The method was immunoSEQ multiplex PCR; TCRdb's version includes in-frame clones alone and lacks a portion of them. The profile shows around 170,000 clones, about four fifths of them singletons. The sequenced sample was PBMCs or T cells enriched from blood (not recorded which). These receptors all stem from a man in his forties or fifties who had recovered from COVID-19.

This clone appeared a single time. The rearrangement links TRBV9 to TRBJ1-2; unclear D gene. V gave up 0 bases and J gave up 8 bases, with 11 bases separating them. This CDR3 has 13 amino acids. CDR1 SGDLS and CDR2 YYNGEE come from the germline V gene. The CDR3 region is CASSVVAGGGYTF. The CDR3 nucleotides are TGTGCCAGCAGCGTAGTGGCAGGTGGAGGCTACACCTTC.

This chain links TRBV11-2 with TRBJ2-7, with D unclear. V lost 6 bases and J 0 bases, leaving 9 bases between the germline ends. CDR1 and CDR2 from the germline V gene are SGHAT and FQNNGV. This CDR3 contains 13 residues. For the CDR3, the DNA is TGTGCCAGCAGGTCGCCGAGCTCCTACGAGCAGTACTTC. Its translation: CASRSPSSYEQYF.

The V call is TRBV19, the J call TRBJ2-1; the match to TRBD2 covers 9 bases. The CDR3 has 14 residues. Trimming took 3 bases from V and 6 from J; bases not matched to a gene: 3. CDR1 is LNHDA, CDR2 SQIVND, per germline (reference sequence). The CDR3 here is CASSMLAGFNEQFF. As DNA, the CDR3 is TGTGCCAGTAGTATGCTAGCGGGGTTCAATGAGCAGTTCTTC.

The chain combines TRBV6-5 with TRBJ1-2, with 7 bases aligning to TRBD1. The CDR3 is 15 amino acids. V lost 2 bases to trimming and J lost 5 bases; unmatched junction nucleotides: 8. The V gene's germline CDR1 is MNHEY and CDR2 SVGAGI. The CDR3 DNA reads as TGTGCCAGCAGTTACACAGGGGTGAGGGGGTATGGCTACACCTTC. Translated: CASSYTGVRGYGYTF.

V and J are TRBV5-6 and TRBJ1-1, with 11 bases that match TRBD1. The CDR3 consists of 16 residues. In germline, CDR1 is SGHDT, CDR2 YYEEEE. J was trimmed by 4 bases and V by 5 bases; bases with no gene match: 10. This CDR3 reads CASRNRDRGWATEAFF. DNA for the CDR3: TGTGCCAGCAGAAACCGGGACAGGGGGTGGGCCACTGAAGCTTTCTTT.

The sample holds one count of this clone. The sample contains more than one DNA sequence encoding this CDR3. The chain carries TRBV7-9 and TRBJ1-5, with no clear D. CDR1 and CDR2 from the germline V gene are SEHNR and FQNEAQ (reference sequence). This CDR3 has 13 amino acids. Trimming stripped 5 bases from V and 4 bases from J, with 9 bases between. CDR3 DNA sequence: TGTGCCAGCAGCCTCCCAGGAAATCAGCCCCAGCATTTT. This gives the protein CASSLPGNQPQHF.

The chain has TRBV2 and TRBJ1-6, with a possible D match to TRBD1 (6 bases). Trimming pared 6 bases from V and 6 bases from J, leaving 15 bases between. Germline assignment: CDR1 SNHLY and CDR2 FYNNEI. The CDR3 spans 15 residues. In DNA form, the CDR3 reads TGTGCCAGCAGGGCACAGGGTCCATTTAATTCACCCCTCCACTTT. Protein sequence: CASRAQGPFNSPLHF.

The J gene is TRBJ1-1, the V gene TRBV9, with a weak D call TRBD1 (6 bases). CDR1 and CDR2 (germline): SGDLS, YYNGEE. This CDR3 region has 14 residues. V was pared by 1 base and J by 4 bases, with 11 bases between. The CDR3 DNA reads TGTGCCAGCAGCGTAACGGGGGGCGGCACTGAAGCTTTCTTT. Translation gives CASSVTGGGTEAFF.